Listed here are 7 T cell receptor beta chains from one sample, sequenced in a study of T cell responses to AZD1222 COVID-19 vaccine. Generated by immunoSEQ multiplex PCR, the TCRdb table keeps only in-frame clones and is missing some. Of some 140,000 clones in the sample, about 90% were seen once. The source material was peripheral blood, sampled on day 0 of AZD1222 vaccination. Receptors were obtained from an adult in good health.

This chain uses TRBV24-1 with TRBJ2-3, with a tentative D call TRBD2 (5 bases). The CDR3 extends over 16 amino acids. Germline V gene data show CDR1 as KGHDR and CDR2 as SFDVKD. The V end lost 3 bases, the J end lost 2 bases, and 14 bases lay between the germline ends. CDR3 sequence (DNA): TGTGCCACCAGTGATCTGCGGGCGGAGCCCACAGATACGCAGTATTTT. Translation gives CATSDLRAEPTDTQYF.

The chain recombines TRBV19 with TRBJ2-1; 7 nucleotides agree with TRBD1. Per germline, CDR1 LNHDA and CDR2 SQIVND (reference sequence). CDR3 size: 15 residues. V shed 3 bases, J shed 2 bases, and the junction held 4 bases outside the gene matches. The chain's CDR3 is CASSMTGWPYNEQFF. The CDR3, as DNA: TGTGCCAGTAGTATGACAGGGTGGCCCTACAATGAGCAGTTCTTC.

The chain has TRBV19 and TRBJ1-1; D unclear. From germline, CDR1 is LNHDA and CDR2 SQIVND (reference sequence). The CDR3 covers 13 residues. Trimming stripped 7 bases from V and 0 bases from J, with 9 bases between. For the CDR3, the DNA is TGTGCCAGTACCAGCGAGATGAACACTGAAGCTTTCTTT. Amino acid sequence: CASTSEMNTEAFF. The complete variable domain, with remaining parts taken from reference TRBV19 and TRBJ1-1, reads DGGITQSPKYLFRKEGQNVTLSCEQNLNHDAMYWYRQDPGQGLRLIYYSQIVNDFQKGDIAEGYSVSREKKESFPLTVTSAQKNPTAFYLCASTSEMNTEAFFGQGTRLTVV.

The CDR3 nucleotides read TGTGCCATCAGTGAGTCGGCGGGGGCGTCGGGCAATCAGCCCCAGCATTTT. Residues: CAISESAGASGNQPQHF. This chain links TRBV10-3 with TRBJ1-5; a weak D match, TRBD1 (6 bases). The CDR3 is 17 residues long. Per germline, CDR1 ENHRY and CDR2 SYGVKD. Trimming shortened V by 0 bases and J by 2 bases, and 14 bases separated the two germline ends.

The chain uses TRBV12-3 or TRBV12-4 and TRBJ2-4, with a tentative D call TRBD1 (6 bases). The CDR3 length is 13 residues. Trimming pared 6 bases from V and 7 bases from J, leaving 13 bases between. The CDR3 reads CASRGHSSNIQYF. Here the CDR3 DNA reads TGTGCCAGCAGGGGACATTCATCGAACATTCAGTACTTC.

V is TRBV20-1 and J is TRBJ2-7, with a tentative D call TRBD2 (5 bases). CDR1 and CDR2 (germline): DFQATT, SNEGSKA (reference sequence). The CDR3 length is 13 residues. The ends were cut back, 3 bases at V and 5 bases at J, with 14 bases in the middle. DNA for the CDR3: TGCAGTGCTAGTTCGGGAAGGCGGGACGAGCAGTACTTC. It specifies CSASSGRRDEQYF.

With respect to this clone: In the same sample, other DNA sequences code for this CDR3. The chain recombines TRBV28 with TRBJ1-5; perhaps TRBD1 as D (5 bases). The CDR3 is 13 amino acids. The V gene lost 1 base and the J gene lost 5 bases, with 6 bases spanning the gap. Germline CDR1 MDHEN, CDR2 SYDVKM. This CDR3 reads CASSLLGDQPQHF. CDR3 coding DNA: TGTGCCAGCAGTTTATTGGGGGATCAGCCCCAGCATTTT.